These 21 T cell receptor beta chains share one sample of origin, sequenced in a study of blood T cell repertoires in COVID-19. Here immunoSEQ multiplex PCR was the method, and the copy in TCRdb shows in-frame clones only, minus some. The sample has some 180,000 clones, around four fifths seen once. What was sequenced was peripheral blood. All receptors derive from a woman aged 70 to 79 who had recovered from COVID-19.

This clone showed up many times. Within the sample, other DNA sequences also encode this same CDR3. The chain has TRBV6-2 or TRBV6-3 and TRBJ1-1; the D gene is possibly TRBD1 (5 bases). CDR3 length: 15 amino acids. Germline V gives CDR1 MNHEY, CDR2 SVGEGT. The V and J ends lost 6 bases and 3 bases respectively, with 17 bases between them. The chain's CDR3 is CASSLAGGADTEAFF. The CDR3 DNA is TGTGCCAGCAGCCTAGCCGGGGGAGCGGACACTGAAGCTTTCTTT.

Points on this clone: Other DNA sequences in this sample translate to the same CDR3. J is TRBJ2-5 and V is TRBV7-2, with TRBD1 as a possible D gene (6 bases). The V end lost 4 bases, the J end lost 4 bases, and 10 bases lay between the germline ends. Per germline, CDR1 SGHTA and CDR2 FQGNSA. CDR3 size: 13 residues. The CDR3 loop is CASSSGQGETQYF. The CDR3 DNA follows: TGTGCCAGCAGCTCGGGACAAGGAGAGACCCAGTACTTC.

The chain links TRBV7-2 to TRBJ2-2, with TRBD2 matching over 9 bases. V lost 5 bases, J lost 4 bases, and 5 bases stayed unmatched. The CDR3 loop spans 15 amino acids. The germline CDR1 and CDR2 sequences are SGHTA and FQGNSA. The CDR3 spells CASSPWTSATGELFF. CDR3 DNA sequence: TGTGCCAGCAGCCCGTGGACTAGCGCCACCGGGGAGCTGTTTTTT.

This chain joins TRBV10-3 and TRBJ2-1; tentatively, D is TRBD2 (5 bases). V lost 3 bases and J 4 bases, leaving 13 bases between the germline ends. The germline CDR1 and CDR2 sequences are ENHRY and SYGVKD. The CDR3 spans 15 residues. CDR3 protein: CAISDRGWGYNEQFF. The CDR3 DNA sequence: TGTGCCATCAGTGACCGGGGTTGGGGTTACAATGAGCAGTTCTTC.

The gene calls are TRBV7-2 and TRBJ2-2; D might be TRBD2 (6 bases). Trimming removed 7 bases at V and 4 bases at J, with 16 bases between. In germline, CDR1 is SGHTA, CDR2 FQGNSA. The CDR3 loop spans 15 amino acids. As DNA, the CDR3 is TGTGCCAGCACCCCCGGGACTGGTCTCACCGGGGAGCTGTTTTTT. This translates into CASTPGTGLTGELFF. Full variable domain (outside the CDR3, taken from reference TRBV7-2 and TRBJ2-2): GAGVSQSPSNKVTEKGKDVELRCDPISGHTALYWYRQSLGQGLEFLIYFQGNSAPDKSGLPSDRFSAERTGGSVSTLTIQRTQQEDSAVYLCASTPGTGLTGELFFGEGSRLTVL.

The CDR3 spells CASTPSPVRAVDTIYF. DNA for the CDR3: TGTGCCAGCACCCCTTCCCCCGTGCGGGCGGTGGACACCATATATTTT. The V call is TRBV5-4, the J call TRBJ1-3; D not resolved. V lost 6 bases and J 8 bases, leaving 24 bases between the germline ends. The CDR3 is 16 amino acids. Germline CDR1 reads SGHNT; CDR2 reads YYREEE (reference sequence).

The gene calls are TRBV24-1 and TRBJ2-7, with 7 positions matching TRBD2. The germline CDR1 and CDR2 sequences are KGHDR and SFDVKD. After removal of 7 bases from V and 2 bases from J, the junction contained 7 bases not matched to a gene. The CDR3 is 14 amino acids. CDR3 in amino acids: CATRPGGFPYEQYF. CDR3 bases: TGTGCCACCAGACCCGGGGGGTTTCCCTACGAGCAGTACTTC.

The rearrangement joins TRBV23-1 to TRBJ2-7, with 7 bases aligning to TRBD2. TRBV23-1 is reported as an ORF; its role is uncertain. The CDR3 is 15 amino acids. J lost 5 bases, V lost 0 bases, and 7 bases had no gene match. This CDR3 is CASSQSWEGSHEQYF. For the CDR3, the DNA is TGCGCCAGCAGTCAATCGTGGGAGGGGAGCCACGAGCAGTACTTC.

This clone appeared a single time. This sequence joins TRBV10-3 and TRBJ1-2; 8 nucleotides align to TRBD1. Germline values: CDR1 ENHRY, CDR2 SYGVKD. This CDR3 comprises 15 residues. Unmatched junction bases numbered 6, after V lost 6 bases and J lost 0 bases. CDR3 in DNA: TGTGCCATCAGGGGGGGACAGGAGGCTAACTATGGCTACACCTTC. Protein: CAIRGGQEANYGYTF.

This chain joins TRBV14 and TRBJ2-7, with unresolved D. The CDR3 runs 12 residues. Germline V lookup: CDR1 SGHDN, CDR2 FVKESK. V dropped 4 bases and J dropped 6 bases, with 10 bases sitting between them. The CDR3 is CASSRGWREQYF. Here the CDR3 DNA reads TGTGCCAGCAGCCGCGGATGGCGCGAGCAGTACTTC.

The chain couples TRBV12-5 to TRBJ2-3; TRBD2 aligns across 12 bases. This CDR3 comprises 16 residues. V shed 5 bases, J shed 0 bases, and the junction held 3 bases outside the gene matches. Germline CDR1 reads LGHNT; CDR2 reads FRNRAP. This CDR3 is CASGPGTSGSTDTQYF. CDR3 coding DNA: TGTGCTAGTGGTCCCGGGACTAGCGGGAGCACAGATACGCAGTATTTT.

The chain is built from TRBV7-9 and TRBJ1-1; 10 bases match TRBD1. CDR3 length: 16 amino acids. With V trimmed by 4 bases and J by 5 bases, 10 bases remained unmatched. Looked up from germline, CDR1 is SEHNR and CDR2 is FQNEAQ (reference sequence). CDR3 region: CASSSPPGQGTTEAFF. The DNA for the CDR3 is TGTGCCAGCAGCTCGCCGCCGGGACAGGGGACGACTGAAGCTTTCTTT.

The chain is built from TRBV28 and TRBJ1-6; D is unresolved. This CDR3 has 14 amino acids. V was clipped by 8 bases and J by 4 bases, with 12 bases between them. CDR1 is MDHEN, CDR2 SYDVKM, per germline. The CDR3 protein is CASGKLGYNSPLHF. The CDR3 nucleotides are TGTGCCAGCGGTAAACTCGGGTATAATTCACCCCTCCACTTT.

The chain employs TRBV6-1 and TRBJ2-7; 7 bases agree with TRBD2. V dropped 2 bases and J dropped 3; count of bases not matched to a gene: 7. This CDR3 has 15 amino acids. Looked up from germline, CDR1 is MNHNS and CDR2 is SASEGT. Here the CDR3 reads CASSEPGGPLYEQYF. The CDR3 nucleotides are TGTGCCAGCAGTGAACCGGGAGGCCCGCTCTACGAGCAGTACTTC.

This chain joins TRBV5-6 and TRBJ2-1, with D perhaps TRBD2 (6 bases). V was trimmed by 4 bases and J by 9 bases, leaving 14 bases between them. This CDR3 has 13 amino acids. Germline CDR1 reads SGHDT; CDR2 reads YYEEEE. The CDR3 reads CASSPDPAGEQFF. CDR3 bases: TGTGCCAGCAGCCCGGACCCAGCGGGTGAGCAGTTCTTC.

The chain couples TRBV19 to TRBJ1-1; TRBD1 is a possible D gene (6 bases). V gave up 3 bases and J gave up 12 bases, with 14 bases separating them. Germline V gene lookup returns CDR1 LNHDA and CDR2 SQIVND (reference sequence). The CDR3 loop spans 12 amino acids. Here the CDR3 reads CASSITGQGPFF. Here the CDR3 DNA reads TGTGCCAGTAGTATCACGGGACAAGGCCCTTTCTTT.

V usage is TRBV24-1 and J usage is TRBJ1-5; D remains ambiguous. Deletions cut 2 bases from V and 9 bases from J, with 10 bases between. The length of the CDR3 is 13 residues. Germline V gene data show CDR1 as KGHDR and CDR2 as SFDVKD. CDR3 nucleotide sequence: TGTGCCACCAGTGATTCAGGCCCAGGGCCCCAGCATTTT. Amino acid sequence: CATSDSGPGPQHF.

The chain links TRBV9 to TRBJ2-2; tentative D call: TRBD2 (6 bases). The CDR3 loop spans 16 amino acids. Per the germline V gene, CDR1 is SGDLS and CDR2 is YYNGEE. V was pared by 0 bases and J by 4 bases, with 13 bases between. The CDR3 region has the DNA TGTGCCAGCAGCGTAGGGTTAGCGGACCCCACCGGGGAGCTGTTTTTT. Translation gives CASSVGLADPTGELFF.

The chain carries TRBV28 and TRBJ2-1, with 8 nucleotides matching TRBD2. The V segment lost 6 bases and the J segment 1 base; nucleotides outside the gene matches: 2. CDR3 length: 14 residues. The germline CDR1 and CDR2 sequences are MDHEN and SYDVKM. The CDR3: CASRGLASYNEQFF. CDR3 coding DNA: TGTGCCAGCAGAGGACTAGCATCCTACAATGAGCAGTTCTTC.

This chain joins TRBV4-2 and TRBJ1-5, with D unclear. Trimming took off 0 bases at V and 2 bases at J, with 17 bases between the two ends. CDR3 length equals 18 residues. In germline, CDR1 is LGHNA, CDR2 YNFKEQ. CDR3: CASSQDPLAGRGNQPQHF. The CDR3 region has the DNA TGTGCCAGCAGCCAAGATCCGTTGGCGGGCCGGGGCAATCAGCCCCAGCATTTT.

In this sample, this clone turned up a few times. V is TRBV10-3 and J is TRBJ2-5; D is possibly TRBD1 (6 bases). Germline CDR1 is ENHRY and CDR2 is SYGVKD. The CDR3 runs to 13 residues. V was shortened by 4 bases and J by 1 base, with 7 bases between the two germline ends. Here the CDR3 DNA reads TGTGCCATCAGTGTCAGGGGCCAAGAGACCCAGTACTTC. Translated: CAISVRGQETQYF.